Presented here are 15 T cell receptor beta chains from one specimen sequenced in a study of blood T cell repertoires in COVID-19. Some clones are missing from TCRdb's copy, which holds only in-frame ones; the method was immunoSEQ multiplex PCR. Of under 200,000 clones in the sample, 84% were seen once. The sequencing sample was made of peripheral blood. The receptors originated from a man between 18 and 29 years old with active or convalescent COVID-19.

The CDR3 region is CASSLVSNYGYTF. In nucleotides, the CDR3 is TGTGCCAGCAGCTTGGTTTCAAACTATGGCTACACCTTC. This chain connects TRBV5-8 to TRBJ1-2; D unclear. CDR1 and CDR2 (germline): SGHTS, YDEGEE. Trimming stripped 0 bases from V and 2 bases from J, with 5 bases between. The CDR3 length is 13 residues.

V usage is TRBV6-1 and J usage is TRBJ1-6; perhaps TRBD1 as D (5 bases). The V end lost 3 bases, the J end lost 7 bases, and 19 bases lay between the germline ends. CDR3 length: 17 amino acids. Germline V gives CDR1 MNHNS, CDR2 SASEGT. As DNA, the CDR3 is TGTGCCAGCAGTGATCGGCTTAGAGCGGGGCTGAATTCACCCCTCCACTTT. Residues: CASSDRLRAGLNSPLHF.

The CDR3, as DNA: TGTGCCAGCAGTGACTTCTATGGCTACACCTTC. Protein sequence: CASSDFYGYTF. The V gene is TRBV25-1, the J gene TRBJ1-2; no definite D call. There are 11 residues in the CDR3. Germline CDR1 MGHDK, CDR2 SYGVNS. The V gene lost 3 bases and the J gene lost 4 bases, with 3 bases spanning the gap.

The chain couples TRBV11-2 to TRBJ1-6; D gene uncertain. Germline loops: CDR1 SGHAT, CDR2 FQNNGV. This CDR3 contains 12 residues. The V gene lost 3 bases and the J gene lost 7 bases, with 4 bases spanning the gap. The DNA of the CDR3 is TGTGCCAGCAGCTTCAGGAATTCACCCCTCCACTTT. As protein: CASSFRNSPLHF.

The genes are TRBV6-1 and TRBJ1-2, with D perhaps TRBD1 (5 bases). The length of the CDR3 is 16 residues. Germline V gene lookup returns CDR1 MNHNS and CDR2 SASEGT. The V and J ends lost 2 bases and 4 bases respectively, with 17 bases between them. CDR3 protein: CASSESHLAGFYGYTF. The DNA for the CDR3 is TGTGCCAGCAGTGAATCGCACCTGGCAGGGTTCTATGGCTACACCTTC.

This chain joins TRBV28 and TRBJ1-6; TRBD1 matches at 10 bases. CDR1 MDHEN and CDR2 SYDVKM come from the germline V gene. The V gene end was trimmed by 5 bases and the J gene end by 8 bases; junction bases not matched to a gene: 18. The CDR3 is 19 residues long. This CDR3 is CASSPGTGASLRRHSPLHF. For the CDR3, the DNA is TGTGCCAGCAGTCCCGGGACAGGGGCCTCCCTTAGGCGTCATTCACCCCTCCACTTT.

The chain has TRBV15 and TRBJ2-5; TRBD2 is a possible D gene (6 bases). The CDR3 covers 13 residues. Per germline, CDR1 LNHNV and CDR2 YYDKDF (reference sequence). The V end was cut by 2 bases, the J end by 5 bases, with 9 bases between. The CDR3 DNA is TGTGCCACCAGCAGATTCGCGGGGGAGACCCAGTACTTC. This gives the protein CATSRFAGETQYF.

The chain is built from TRBV7-9 and TRBJ1-2, with D possibly being TRBD1 (6 bases). The CDR3 has 17 residues. The V gene lost 1 base and the J gene lost 3 bases, with 18 bases spanning the gap. Germline V gene data show CDR1 as SEHNR and CDR2 as FQNEAQ (reference sequence). DNA of the CDR3: TGTGCCAGCAGCTTAGGTCTCCAGGGGCGCGCGGACTATGGCTACACCTTC. It codes for CASSLGLQGRADYGYTF.

In nucleotides, the CDR3 is TGTGCCAGCAGCTTATCCTCGGGGGTCGGTGGCTACACCTTC. This encodes CASSLSSGVGGYTF. The rearrangement uses TRBV7-9 and TRBJ1-2, with D possibly TRBD1 on 5 matching bases. The V end was cut by 2 bases, the J end by 7 bases, with 14 bases between. The CDR3 covers 14 residues. The germline CDR1 and CDR2 sequences are SEHNR and FQNEAQ (reference sequence).

The V gene is TRBV10-3, the J gene TRBJ1-5; a possible D gene is TRBD1 (6 bases). Germline CDR1 reads ENHRY; CDR2 reads SYGVKD. The V end lost 0 bases, the J end lost 7 bases, and 10 bases lay between the germline ends. This CDR3 spans 14 amino acids. The CDR3 DNA is TGTGCCATCAGTGAGTCGACAGGACAGCAGCCCCAGCATTTT. Translated: CAISESTGQQPQHF.

The V and J genes are TRBV6-5 and TRBJ1-1, with D maybe TRBD1 (6 bases). The CDR3 spans 11 residues. V shed 7 bases and J shed 10 bases, with 13 bases lying between them. Germline CDR1 reads MNHEY; CDR2 reads SVGAGI. In DNA, the CDR3 is TGTGCCAGCATTCTCAGGGGAGCAGCTTTCTTT. Amino acid sequence: CASILRGAAFF.

This clone occurred a few times. The chain employs TRBV4-1 and TRBJ2-3; perhaps TRBD2 as D (6 bases). CDR3 length: 17 residues. From germline, CDR1 is MGHRA and CDR2 YSYEKL. Trimming pared 1 base from V and 0 bases from J, leaving 14 bases between. The chain's CDR3 is CASSQGFGGSSTDTQYF. Written as DNA, the CDR3 is TGCGCCAGCAGCCAAGGCTTCGGGGGATCAAGCACAGATACGCAGTATTTT.

The gene calls are TRBV18 and TRBJ2-2, with 7 bases aligning to TRBD1. With V trimmed by 4 bases and J by 0 bases, 8 bases remained unmatched. The CDR3 is made up of 17 amino acids. Germline V gives CDR1 KGHSH, CDR2 LQKENI. The CDR3 DNA is TGTGCCAGCTCACGAGGCCCGGGACAGACGAACACCGGGGAGCTGTTTTTT. It translates to CASSRGPGQTNTGELFF. Full variable domain (missing parts from reference TRBV18 and TRBJ2-2): NAGVMQNPRHLVRRRGQEARLRCSPMKGHSHVYWYRQLPEEGLKFMVYLQKENIIDESGMPKERFSAEFPKEGPSILRIQQVVRGDSAAYFCASSRGPGQTNTGELFFGEGSRLTVL.

The rearrangement links TRBV6-5 to TRBJ1-1, with unresolved D. The CDR3 loop spans 15 amino acids. V dropped 2 bases and J dropped 2 bases, with 12 bases sitting between them. Germline CDR1 is MNHEY and CDR2 is SVGAGI. The CDR3 loop is CASSYGFNRNTEAFF. The CDR3 DNA reads TGTGCCAGCAGTTACGGTTTCAACAGAAACACTGAAGCTTTCTTT.

The J gene is TRBJ1-1, the V gene TRBV20-1; possibly TRBD1 for D (6 bases). CDR1 DFQATT and CDR2 SNEGSKA come from the germline V gene (reference sequence). The CDR3 spans 10 residues. The CDR3 protein is CVGGGAEAFF. In nucleotides, the CDR3 is TGCGTAGGGGGTGGAGCTGAAGCTTTCTTT.